This T cell receptor beta chain was sequenced during a study of T cell responses to AZD1222 COVID-19 vaccine (dated by TCRdb to the early 2020s). In the study overall: Because spike-specific TCR depth and breadth did not differ between the two schedules, AZD1222 recipients who got a second dose at roughly 4 weeks were pooled with those who got a second dose at roughly 12 weeks. A total of 233 trial participants underwent TCR sequencing, of whom 207 had received two doses of AZD1222 and 26 had received two doses of the MenACWY control vaccine. Trial participants were enrolled by age into 18-55, 56-69 and 70-plus year subgroups, with around 150, 28 and 57 TCR-sequenced participants respectively. What the work shows at the level of the full study, not this receptor alone: Vaccine-associated CD4 TCRs spanned the whole spike protein, with dominant responses in regions 160-218 and 743-854. In the small 56-69-year group, the increase in depth fell short of significance, most likely because of low power. Reportedly, close to half of the unique spike-specific TCRs recognized epitopes lying outside the regions that are mutated in the B.1.351 and B.1.1.7 variants. Spike-specific TCR breadth and depth rose significantly after two AZD1222 doses compared with day 0 and with MenACWY recipients. No day 14 peak-response samples were available, so repertoires were characterized only after the peak T cell response. Conclusions about previously exposed vaccinees are limited, since just five to seven AZD1222 recipients were seropositive for SARS-CoV-2 at baseline. Most participants were white British and females outnumbered males, and the authors suggested that clonal diversity may have been underestimated.

CDR1 MNHEY and CDR2 SMNVEV were looked up in the germline V gene (reference sequence). The CDR3, from cysteine to phenylalanine, totals 14 residues. Of the read, only the CDR3 DNA is kept; its 42 bases are in frame from base 1. Between the V and J ends, shortened by 6 bases and 5 bases respectively, the junction contains 16 bases. Per the publication, the time point label means: baseline before first vaccination. Vaccinee samples were obtained from the UK trials COV001 and COV002, which included a single-blind randomized controlled phase 2/3 trial of AZD1222 (ChAdOx1 nCoV-19) in healthy adults. Trial participant PBMC samples were collected at day 0 and day 28 after the second dose for TCRbeta chain sequencing. For this clone: Its antigen is unknown. No base quality information exists; no much larger clone differs at one position.

The CDR3 regions of human TCRbeta chains were analyzed by immunosequencing. The original methods were these. Repertoire TCRs were matched against a reference library of SARS-CoV-2-specific TCRs generated with the MIRA antigen-specificity platform. Breadth meant the fraction of unique TCRs that were SARS-CoV-2-associated, whereas depth meant the fraction of total T cells that were SARS-CoV-2-associated. Each spike-specific TCR was assigned to its reactive spike region and to a CD4 or CD8 class using the MIRA data. Log10-transformed breadth and depth values were compared by one-way ANOVA with Sidak's multiple comparisons tests. TCRdb took over this immuneACCESS table, retaining in-frame rearrangements with V and J assigned. Such tables are incomplete; in checked studies, under half of the missing clones stem from an unresolved V gene, and the remainder is unexplained. The DNA gave D and trimming, while V, J and clone size come from that table. This sample holds about 160,000 clones; 91% were observed only once. The ten top clones hold 1.9% of the sample.

Recombination linked TRBV27 to TRBJ1-1; TRBD1 is a weak D gene call, 5 bases matching. The receptor comes from an adult in good health. The sequenced sample was peripheral blood, obtained on day 0 of AZD1222 vaccination. The CDR3 reads as follows: CASRGPREGTEAFF. The nucleotide sequence reads TGTGCCAGCAGAGGCCCGAGGGAGGGGACTGAAGCTTTCTTT.